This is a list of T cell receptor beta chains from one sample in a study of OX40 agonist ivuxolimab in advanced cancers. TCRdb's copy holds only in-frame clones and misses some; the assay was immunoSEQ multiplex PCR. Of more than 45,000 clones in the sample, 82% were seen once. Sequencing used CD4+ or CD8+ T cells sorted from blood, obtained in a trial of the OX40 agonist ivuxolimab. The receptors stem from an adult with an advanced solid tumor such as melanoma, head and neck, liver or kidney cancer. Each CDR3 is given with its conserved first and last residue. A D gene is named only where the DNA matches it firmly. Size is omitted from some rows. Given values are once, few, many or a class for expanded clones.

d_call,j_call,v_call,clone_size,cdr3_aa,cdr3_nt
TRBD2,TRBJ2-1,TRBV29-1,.,CSVVKLAEEQFF,TGCAGCGTAGTTAAACTAGCGGAAGAGCAGTTCTTC
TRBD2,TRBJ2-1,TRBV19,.,CASSIEGTSGMSYNEQFF,TGTGCCAGTAGTATAGAGGGGACTAGCGGGATGTCCTACAATGAGCAGTTCTTC
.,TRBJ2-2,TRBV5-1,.,CASSSGTVNTGELFF,TGCGCCAGCAGCTCCGGGACGGTGAACACCGGGGAGCTGTTTTTT
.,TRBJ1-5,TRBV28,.,CASSLWGRGQPQHF,TGTGCCAGCAGTTTGTGGGGACGAGGTCAGCCCCAGCATTTT
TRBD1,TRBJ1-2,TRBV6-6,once,CASGDRQNYGYTF,TGTGCCAGCGGGGACAGGCAGAACTATGGCTACACCTTC
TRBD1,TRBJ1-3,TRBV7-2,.,CASSLGTGGARSGNTIYF,TGTGCCAGCAGCTTGGGGACAGGCGGTGCCCGCTCTGGAAACACCATATATTTT
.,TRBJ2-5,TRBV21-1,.,CASTLLAGDAPETQYF,TGTGCCAGCACCCTGCTAGCGGGGGACGCACCAGAGACCCAGTACTTC
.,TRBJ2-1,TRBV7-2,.,CASSYQPRNNEQFF,TGTGCCAGCAGCTACCAGCCACGCAACAATGAGCAGTTCTTC
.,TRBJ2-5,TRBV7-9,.,CASSFWTAEETQYF,TGTGCCAGCAGCTTCTGGACAGCGGAAGAGACCCAGTACTTC
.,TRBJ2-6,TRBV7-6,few,CASSAQSSGANVLTF,TGTGCCAGCAGCGCTCAGAGCTCTGGGGCCAACGTCCTGACTTTC
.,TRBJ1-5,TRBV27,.,CASSYSRDQPQHF,TGTGCCAGCAGTTACTCGAGGGATCAGCCCCAGCATTTT
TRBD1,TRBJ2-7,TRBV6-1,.,CASSGPRDRGTYEQYF,TGTGCCAGCAGTGGCCCCCGGGACAGGGGGACCTACGAGCAGTACTTC
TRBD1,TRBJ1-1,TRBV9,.,CASSVRGQDTEAFF,TGTGCCAGCAGCGTTAGGGGGCAGGACACTGAAGCTTTCTTT
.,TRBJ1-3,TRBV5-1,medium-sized,CASSRGESSGNTIYF,TGCGCCAGCAGTCGGGGTGAAAGCTCTGGAAACACCATATATTTT
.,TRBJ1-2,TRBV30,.,CAWGGEWAGYTF,TGTGCCTGGGGAGGGGAATGGGCTGGCTACACCTTC
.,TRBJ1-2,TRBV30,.,CALDRNYGYTF,TGTGCCTTAGACAGGAACTATGGCTACACCTTC
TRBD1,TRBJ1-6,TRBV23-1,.,CASSPPVPGQEDSPLHF,TGCGCCAGCAGTCCTCCAGTTCCGGGACAGGAAGATTCACCCCTCCACTTT
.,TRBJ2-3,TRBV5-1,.,CASSLEGDTQYF,TGCGCCAGCAGCTTGGAAGGGGATACGCAGTATTTT
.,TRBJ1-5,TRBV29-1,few,CSVETGSNQPQHF,TGCAGCGTTGAGACAGGAAGCAATCAGCCCCAGCATTTT
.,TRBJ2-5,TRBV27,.,CASSFSPGQPGSTQYF,TGTGCCAGCAGTTTCTCCCCCGGACAGCCCGGGTCGACCCAGTACTTC
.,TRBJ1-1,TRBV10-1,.,CASSDQGTMNTEAFF,TGCGCCAGCAGTGACCAGGGAACAATGAACACTGAAGCTTTCTTT
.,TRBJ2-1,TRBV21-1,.,CASSNRDRKGSNEQFF,TGTGCCAGCAGCAACCGGGACAGGAAGGGATCCAATGAGCAGTTCTTC
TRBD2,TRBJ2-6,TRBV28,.,CASKRGISGANVLTF,TGTGCCAGCAAGCGGGGGATCTCTGGGGCCAACGTCCTGACTTTC